This TCR beta chain was obtained from a study of cytomegalovirus exposure and HLA in healthy donors. The CDR3 sequence is 13 residues long. The V gene's germline CDR1 is SNHLY and CDR2 FYNNEI. The V gene lost 11 bases and the J gene lost 2 bases, with 15 bases spanning the gap. As regards this clone: Its antigen is undetermined.

Notes on the study in general: Cytomegalovirus association was listed for 150 or so TCR beta chains. Earlier analysis yielded a pattern in which most TCR beta V segments were productive about 90% or about 30% of the time.

Amplification used 60 Vbeta primers and 13 Jbeta primers. Original processing notes: As a later analysis found, there were about 80 million unique TCR beta chains, of which 8.5 million to 14 million were shared. Produced via immunoSEQ multiplex PCR; TCRdb's table is partial and in-frame only. V, J and clone size are taken as reported in that table, and D and trimming were inferred from the DNA itself. This sample's table reports roughly 110,000 clones. The chain is built from TRBV2 and TRBJ2-5; possibly TRBD1 for D (6 bases). Sequenced sample: PBMCs. This sequence was found in a middle-aged man in good health and CMV-seropositive. The CDR3 DNA sequence: TGTGCCTGGCTTGGGGACACACAAGAGACCCAGTACTTC. This translates into CAWLGDTQETQYF.